This TCR beta chain was retrieved from a study of identical twins. With template switching, a universal primer site was added, and the cDNA carried unique molecular identifiers. Each CDR3 protein is one row after TCRdb ran MiXCR on the 5' RACE reads. The sample yields a few hundred thousand distinct CDR3 sequences, around a tenth seen once. Many counts were recorded for this clonotype. Its antigen is not identified. Healthy Caucasians provided all donations. Whole-study findings and limits: Out-of-frame sharing of TCR alpha in monozygotic twins was underestimated by models.

Trimming took 3 bases from V and 6 from J, leaving 24 bases between them. Germline lookup yields CDR1 MNHEY and CDR2 SVGAGI. This CDR3 spans 18 amino acids. The sample was also reused in another study, on yellow fever vaccine responses in identical twins.

The chain is built from TRBV6-5 and TRBJ2-1, with a weak D call TRBD1 (5 bases). The sequence derives from a woman under 30 in good health. The specimen sequenced was PBMCs. DNA of the CDR3: TGTGCCAGCAGTTATCCCACCAAGCAGGGTTTAGTCCCCAATGAGCAGTTCTTC. This translates into CASSYPTKQGLVPNEQFF.